This T cell receptor beta chain was documented in a study of T cell changes during pregnancy in multiple sclerosis. The data were produced by immunoSEQ multiplex PCR, yet TCRdb's version contains in-frame clones alone and is incomplete. This table has 30,000 to 40,000 clones, roughly nine tenths appearing once. This clone was recorded a few times. This CDR3 contains 14 residues. The germline V gene encodes CDR1 SQVTM and CDR2 ANQGSEA. V shed 3 bases and J shed 1 base, with 12 bases lying between them. This sample comprised CD4+ T cells from peripheral blood mononuclear cells, obtained in the third trimester of pregnancy. V and J are TRBV29-1 and TRBJ1-1; weak D call: TRBD1 (5 bases). This receptor was taken from a female donor in good health, enrolled as a control in a pregnancy study. The CDR3 DNA follows: TGCAGCGTTGATACTTCCGGACAGAACACTGAAGCTTTCTTT. This codes for CSVDTSGQNTEAFF. The variable domain in full, completed from reference TRBV29-1 and TRBJ1-1, reads SAVISQKPSRDICQRGTSLTIQCQVDSQVTMMFWYRQQPGQSLTLIATANQGSEATYESGFVIDKFPISRPNLTFSTLTVSNMSPEDSSIYLCSVDTSGQNTEAFFGQGTRLTVV.